The clone carrying this T cell receptor beta chain was picked up many times. Its antigen remains unknown. This sample was included in a study of T-cell memory formation after mild COVID-19. Study-level findings and limits: Confirmation of SARS-CoV-2 specificity was lacking for second-wave clones peaking day 37. Researchers report contracting CD4+ clones mostly in CM and EM, with CD8+ clones in EMRA. Balance between CD4 and CD8 was seen in clones contracting day 15 to 85, and a CD4+ lean was seen in later expanders.

The CDR3 sequence is 13 residues long. Trimming left V 4 bases short and J 5 bases short, with 14 bases between. Germline V CDR1 and CDR2: SQVTM, ANQGSEA. Constant-segment primers and 5'RACE yielded cDNA libraries for TCR alpha and TCR beta, each carrying sample barcodes and UMIs. TCRdb recomputed calls from the 5' RACE reads with MiXCR, one row per CDR3 protein. The profile shows 25,000 or so distinct CDR3 sequences, just under 7.5% of them singletons. The clonotype originates from an adult woman who had mild COVID-19 (a few samples of this study predate the infection). Cell type and time point are not known. Material: PBMCs or a T cell subset sorted from them (not recorded which). The chain has TRBV29-1 and TRBJ2-5, with no clear D. CDR3 in DNA: TGCAGCGTTGGGCGACCGCCTTGGGAGACCCAGTACTTC. Translating gives CSVGRPPWETQYF.